These 32 T cell receptor beta chains were all obtained from the same sample, sequenced in a study of PD-1 blockade in classical Hodgkin lymphoma. Data came from immunoSEQ multiplex PCR; TCRdb stores just in-frame clones and leaves some out. The table has more than 4,500 clones, around three fifths seen once; the top ten hold 50% to 75%. Every patient relapsed after autologous stem cell transplantation, and brentuximab vedotin exposure varied. Sequencing was performed on peripheral blood mononuclear cells (PBMCs), taken at baseline. Receptor source: a human donor with classical Hodgkin lymphoma.

The chain employs TRBV4-1 and TRBJ1-5; D call uncertain. Germline-derived CDR1 and CDR2 are MGHRA and YSYEKL. This CDR3 is 13 amino acids long. V lost 0 bases, J lost 6 bases, and 6 bases lay in between. The CDR3 spells CASSQEGSQPQHF. CDR3 DNA sequence: TGCGCCAGCAGCCAAGAGGGCAGTCAGCCCCAGCATTTT.

This clone was seen a handful of times. This likely traces to a read error, being one base from a far larger clone. The same CDR3 arises from other DNA sequences in this sample as well. V usage is TRBV10-3 and J usage is TRBJ2-7; 11 positions agree with TRBD2. CDR3 length: 11 residues. V trimming: 10 bases; J trimming: 7 bases; junction bases outside the gene matches: 3. Germline V gene data show CDR1 as ENHRY and CDR2 as SYGVKD. The CDR3 coding sequence is TGTGCCACTAGCGGGGGGAATGAGCAGTACTTC. It codes for CATSGGNEQYF.

This CDR3 is CASRDLAGGNTEAFF. CDR3 DNA: TGCGCCAGCAGGGATCTCGCAGGGGGAAACACTGAAGCTTTCTTT. The rearrangement links TRBV5-1 to TRBJ1-1; 7 positions agree with TRBD1. Germline V lookup: CDR1 SGHRS, CDR2 YFSETQ. Trimming removed 5 bases from V and 2 bases from J; junction bases left unmatched: 9. The CDR3 has 15 residues.

This clone was detected a few times. This chain links TRBV27 with TRBJ2-1; the match to TRBD2 covers 8 bases. Looked up from germline, CDR1 is MNHEY and CDR2 is SMNVEV (reference sequence). V lost 5 bases and J lost 2; bases outside the gene matches: 5. CDR3 length: 15 residues. This CDR3 reads CASSPREGAYNEQFF. The CDR3 coding sequence is TGTGCCAGCAGTCCCCGGGAGGGCGCCTACAATGAGCAGTTCTTC.

This clone was seen more than once but under ten times. This specimen includes other DNA sequences encoding the same CDR3. The chain is built from TRBV7-6 and TRBJ1-2; 9 bases are a match to TRBD1. V lost 4 bases to trimming and J lost 3 bases; unmatched junction nucleotides: 6. CDR1 and CDR2 from the germline V gene are SGHVS and FNYEAQ. This CDR3 has 15 amino acids. The CDR3 DNA reads TGTGCCAGCAGCTCAGGACAGGGGTTGGACTATGGCTACACCTTC. Translated: CASSSGQGLDYGYTF.

The rearrangement joins TRBV28 to TRBJ2-6; D unclear. Trimming took 1 base from V and 0 from J, leaving 7 bases between them. Germline CDR1 reads MDHEN; CDR2 reads SYDVKM. This CDR3 is 16 amino acids long. The DNA of the CDR3 is TGTGCCAGCAGTTTATTTCAGAGCTCTGGGGCCAACGTCCTGACTTTC. Its protein product is CASSLFQSSGANVLTF.

This chain links TRBV15 with TRBJ2-4; 7 bases are shared with TRBD2. The CDR3 contains 15 residues. CDR1 and CDR2 (germline): LNHNV, YYDKDF (reference sequence). Trimming cost V 5 bases and J 3 bases; bases outside gene matches: 7. Here the CDR3 DNA reads TGTGCCACCAGCCGCTTGACGGGGGGCAAAAACATTCAGTACTTC. Its translation is CATSRLTGGKNIQYF.

The chain combines TRBV5-6 with TRBJ2-5; 12 nucleotides agree with TRBD2. V lost 0 bases to trimming and J lost 8 bases; unmatched junction nucleotides: 11. CDR1 and CDR2 (germline): SGHDT, YYEEEE. The length of the CDR3 is 17 residues. The CDR3 region is CASSLGLAGGAGATQYF. In DNA form, the CDR3 reads TGTGCCAGCAGCTTGGGGCTAGCGGGAGGGGCGGGAGCCACCCAGTACTTC.

The chain links TRBV29-1 to TRBJ1-3; D ambiguous. Trimming removed 5 bases at V and 7 bases at J, with 12 bases between. In germline, CDR1 is SQVTM, CDR2 ANQGSEA. This CDR3 has 12 residues. The CDR3 coding sequence is TGCAGCGTTCGACTCCCGGGGAACACCATATATTTT. Its protein product is CSVRLPGNTIYF.

This clone occurred once. This chain uses TRBV7-6 with TRBJ2-7; D unresolved. The CDR3 is 12 amino acids. Trimming took off 3 bases at V and 6 bases at J, with 9 bases between the two ends. Germline loops: CDR1 SGHVS, CDR2 FNYEAQ. CDR3 amino acids: CASSFPLSEQYF. The CDR3 DNA reads TGTGCCAGCAGCTTCCCCCTCTCCGAGCAGTACTTC. The variable domain in full, completed from reference TRBV7-6 and TRBJ2-7, reads GAGVSQSPRYKVTKRGQDVALRCDPISGHVSLYWYRQALGQGPEFLTYFNYEAQQDKSGLPNDRFSAERPEGSISTLTIQRTEQRDSAMYRCASSFPLSEQYFGPGTRLTVT.

The J gene is TRBJ1-1, the V gene TRBV6-5; D is unclear. The CDR3 runs to 13 residues. Trimming removed 6 bases from V and 1 base from J, with 9 bases in between. The germline gives CDR1 MNHEY, CDR2 SVGAGI. In DNA form, the CDR3 reads TGTGCCAGCAGAATTACCAGGAACACTGAAGCTTTCTTT. Its translation is CASRITRNTEAFF.

This clone was recorded a few times. This chain links TRBV27 with TRBJ2-1; D gene unclear. CDR3 length: 12 residues. V was trimmed by 0 bases and J by 10 bases, leaving 7 bases between them. CDR1 MNHEY and CDR2 SMNVEV come from the germline V gene (reference sequence). The chain's CDR3 is CASSLSNREQFF. The CDR3 nucleotides are TGTGCCAGCAGTTTATCGAATCGGGAGCAGTTCTTC.

The chain is built from TRBV15 and TRBJ1-1; D perhaps matches TRBD1 (6 bases). The CDR3 has 14 amino acids. V was trimmed by 5 bases and J by 3 bases, leaving 13 bases between them. Germline CDR1 reads LNHNV; CDR2 reads YYDKDF (reference sequence). Written as DNA, the CDR3 is TGTGCCACCAGCGCTCGGGGGCCGGACACTGAAGCTTTCTTT. Its translation: CATSARGPDTEAFF.

V usage is TRBV19 and J usage is TRBJ2-7; 8 bases agree with TRBD1. Per the germline V gene, CDR1 is LNHDA and CDR2 is SQIVND (reference sequence). This CDR3 comprises 15 residues. V shed 6 bases, J shed 4 bases, and the junction held 11 bases outside the gene matches. CDR3 loop: CASRTRQGTSYEQYF. The CDR3 DNA sequence: TGTGCCAGTAGAACACGACAGGGGACCTCTTACGAGCAGTACTTC. The complete variable domain, with remaining parts taken from reference TRBV19 and TRBJ2-7, reads DGGITQSPKYLFRKEGQNVTLSCEQNLNHDAMYWYRQDPGQGLRLIYYSQIVNDFQKGDIAEGYSVSREKKESFPLTVTSAQKNPTAFYLCASRTRQGTSYEQYFGPGTRLTVT.

This chain links TRBV10-3 with TRBJ2-1; possible D gene TRBD2, 5 bases. The V end was cut by 0 bases, the J end by 7 bases, with 10 bases between. The germline CDR1 and CDR2 sequences are ENHRY and SYGVKD. This CDR3 has 14 residues. The CDR3 DNA reads TGTGCCATCAGTGAGTCCCTAGCTTCGAATGAGCAGTTCTTC. Its protein product is CAISESLASNEQFF.

In this sample, this clone turned up a few times. V usage is TRBV2 and J usage is TRBJ1-2; D gene uncertain. The CDR3 has 12 residues. V was pared by 7 bases and J by 4 bases, with 10 bases between. Looked up from germline, CDR1 is SNHLY and CDR2 is FYNNEI. The CDR3, as DNA: TGTGCCAGCACCGAGTCAGGCTATGGCTACACCTTC. Translating gives CASTESGYGYTF.

The rearrangement links TRBV2 to TRBJ1-5, with D possibly TRBD1 on 6 matching bases. Trimming removed 3 bases from V and 5 bases from J, with 14 bases in between. Germline V lookup: CDR1 SNHLY, CDR2 FYNNEI. This CDR3 region has 15 residues. The CDR3: CASSEDSQMYQPQHF. In nucleotides, the CDR3 is TGTGCCAGCAGTGAGGACAGTCAGATGTATCAGCCCCAGCATTTT.

In this sample, this clone turned up a few times. The genes are TRBV7-2 and TRBJ2-2; 13 bases agree with TRBD2. The V gene's germline CDR1 is SGHTA and CDR2 FQGNSA. Losses at the gene ends were 5 bases for V and 4 bases for J; bases not matched to a gene: 4. There are 16 residues in the CDR3. The CDR3 DNA follows: TGTGCCAGCAGCGCTACTAGCGGGGGGGCCACCGGGGAGCTGTTTTTT. Translating it yields CASSATSGGATGELFF.

This sequence joins TRBV28 and TRBJ2-1; D tentatively fits TRBD1 or TRBD2 (5 bases each). The germline V gene encodes CDR1 MDHEN and CDR2 SYDVKM. Trimming took off 3 bases at V and 6 bases at J, with 15 bases between the two ends. CDR3 size: 15 residues. CDR3 amino acids: CASSLRGTVGNEQFF. The DNA for the CDR3 is TGTGCCAGCAGTTTGCGAGGGACCGTCGGCAATGAGCAGTTCTTC.

The genes are TRBV19 and TRBJ1-3; the D is unclear. This CDR3 has 14 amino acids. Trimming took off 5 bases at V and 5 bases at J, with 13 bases between the two ends. Germline loops: CDR1 LNHDA, CDR2 SQIVND (reference sequence). In DNA, the CDR3 is TGTGCCAGTAGTGGAAGAGGACGGAGAAACACCATATATTTT. It is translated as CASSGRGRRNTIYF.

The gene calls are TRBV2 and TRBJ2-7; D remains unclear. Germline CDR1 reads SNHLY; CDR2 reads FYNNEI. The CDR3 runs to 14 residues. The ends were cut back, 3 bases at V and 2 bases at J, with 11 bases in the middle. CDR3 loop: CASSDRVRTYEQYF. The CDR3 DNA is TGTGCCAGCAGTGACCGGGTTAGGACCTACGAGCAGTACTTC.

Within the sample, this clone is medium-sized. The rearrangement joins TRBV5-5 to TRBJ1-1; D is unclear. CDR3 length equals 14 residues. In germline, CDR1 is SGHKS, CDR2 YYEKEE (reference sequence). Trimming shortened V by 0 bases and J by 7 bases, and 13 bases separated the two germline ends. The DNA of the CDR3 is TGTGCCAGCAGCTTGGTCAGTGCTAACCTTGAAGCTTTCTTT. It is translated as CASSLVSANLEAFF.

This chain uses TRBV28 with TRBJ2-7, with 12 bases identical to TRBD2. Per germline, CDR1 MDHEN and CDR2 SYDVKM. V was pared by 6 bases and J by 3 bases, with 6 bases of the junction left unmatched. This CDR3 has 15 amino acids. The CDR3 DNA is TGTGCCAGCAGAATGACTAGCGGGAGAGTCTACGAGCAGTACTTC. It codes for CASRMTSGRVYEQYF.

CDR3 bases: TGTGCCAGCAGTTACTCGAAGCAGGACACCGGGGAGCTGTTTTTT. This encodes CASSYSKQDTGELFF. This chain links TRBV6-5 with TRBJ2-2; D uncertain. Germline V CDR1 and CDR2: MNHEY, SVGAGI. The length of the CDR3 is 15 residues. V was pared by 0 bases and J by 3 bases, with 8 bases between.

The chain has TRBV4-2 and TRBJ1-2; D gene ambiguous. V was pared by 1 base and J by 4 bases, with 19 bases between. This CDR3 region has 17 residues. CDR1 and CDR2 (germline): LGHNA, YNFKEQ. CDR3 in amino acids: CASSQGTQIDYVYGYTF. The CDR3 DNA is TGTGCCAGCAGCCAAGGGACCCAAATAGACTACGTCTATGGCTACACCTTC.

This clone came up a few times. The chain combines TRBV6-1 with TRBJ2-1, with no clear D. The germline V gene encodes CDR1 MNHNS and CDR2 SASEGT. CDR3 length equals 13 residues. Trimming removed 5 bases at V and 3 bases at J, with 8 bases between. DNA for the CDR3: TGTGCCAGCAGTAACTACAACTACAATGAGCAGTTCTTC. Translating it yields CASSNYNYNEQFF.

The rearrangement uses TRBV18 and TRBJ1-6; no clear D. CDR1 KGHSH and CDR2 LQKENI come from the germline V gene. Trimming removed 2 bases from V and 10 bases from J, with 9 bases in between. This CDR3 comprises 13 residues. The CDR3 DNA reads as TGTGCCAGCTCACCAAGAGGGAAGTCACCCCTCCACTTT. Its protein product is CASSPRGKSPLHF.

The chain is built from TRBV6-5 and TRBJ1-2; D is unclear. Germline V lookup: CDR1 MNHEY, CDR2 SVGAGI. The CDR3 spans 15 residues. V lost 0 bases and J lost 1, with 9 bases in between. The CDR3: CASSYSPGLNYGYTF. CDR3 nucleotides: TGTGCCAGCAGTTACTCACCGGGCCTTAACTATGGCTACACCTTC.

This clone turned up a few times. V gene TRBV6-1 combines with J gene TRBJ2-7; 11 nucleotides match TRBD2. With 0 bases clipped from V and 3 bases from J, the junction kept 10 bases outside the gene matches. From germline, CDR1 is MNHNS and CDR2 SASEGT. This CDR3 is built from 18 residues. The CDR3 DNA reads as TGTGCCAGCAGTGAAGCAGTGGGTCCGGGACTAGCGGTCTACGAGCAGTACTTC. Protein: CASSEAVGPGLAVYEQYF.

The CDR3 region is CASSQGRDNQNTEAFF. The CDR3 nucleotides read TGTGCCAGCAGCCAAGGTAGGGACAACCAGAACACTGAAGCTTTCTTT. The chain combines TRBV14 with TRBJ1-1, with a possible D match to TRBD1 (6 bases). The CDR3 is 16 residues long. Germline V gives CDR1 SGHDN, CDR2 FVKESK. V was pared by 1 base and J by 1 base, with 13 bases between.

This clone was found a few times. The same CDR3 also results from other DNA sequences found in this sample. This chain connects TRBV27 to TRBJ2-2, with TRBD1 as a possible D gene (5 bases). V lost 2 bases and J 2 bases, leaving 9 bases between the germline ends. In germline, CDR1 is MNHEY, CDR2 SMNVEV (reference sequence). The CDR3 totals 15 residues. CDR3 DNA: TGTGCCAGCAGTTTAGGAAGGGGTAACACCGGGGAGCTGTTTTTT. Translated: CASSLGRGNTGELFF.

This clone was detected only once. The chain uses TRBV28 and TRBJ2-7; no firm D call. CDR1 and CDR2 (germline): MDHEN, SYDVKM. V was shortened by 2 bases and J by 3 bases, with 5 bases between the two germline ends. The CDR3 has 12 residues. CDR3 protein: CASSLEFYEQYF. The DNA for the CDR3 is TGTGCCAGCAGTTTAGAGTTCTACGAGCAGTACTTC.